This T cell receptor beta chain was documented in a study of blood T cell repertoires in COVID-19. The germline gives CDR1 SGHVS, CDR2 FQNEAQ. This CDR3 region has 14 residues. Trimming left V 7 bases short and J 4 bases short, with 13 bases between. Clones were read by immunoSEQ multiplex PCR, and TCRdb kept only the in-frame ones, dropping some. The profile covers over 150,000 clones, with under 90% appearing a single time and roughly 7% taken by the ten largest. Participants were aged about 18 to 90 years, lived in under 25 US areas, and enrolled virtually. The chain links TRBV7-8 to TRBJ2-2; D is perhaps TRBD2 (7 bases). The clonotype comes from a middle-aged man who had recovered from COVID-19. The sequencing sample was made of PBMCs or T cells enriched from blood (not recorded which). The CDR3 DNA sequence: TGTGCCAGCACCATAGGGGGGGGCACCGGGGAGCTGTTTTTT. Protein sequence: CASTIGGGTGELFF.